This is a list of T cell receptor beta chains from one sample in a study of blood T cells in healthy people across ages. TCRdb independently ran MiXCR on the 5' RACE reads; one entry per CDR3 protein. There are 1,500,000 or so distinct CDR3 sequences in the sample; roughly 59% occur only once, and over 5.5% lies in the top ten. The material sequenced was blood. These receptors all come from a man younger than 30 in good health. CDR3s include the opening cysteine and the closing phenylalanine or tryptophan. The order of the fields is clone size, D gene, CDR3 length, V gene, J gene, CDR3 DNA, CDR3 protein. The D gene is left open where the match is weak. Size tells how often a clone was seen (once, few, many) or the class of an expanded clone, and some rows leave it out.

clone_size: -
d_call: TRBD1
cdr3_length: 15
v_call: TRBV29-1
j_call: TRBJ2-3
cdr3_nt: TGCAGCGTTGCTGGGACAGGGACTAGCACAGATACGCAGTATTTT
cdr3_aa: CSVAGTGTSTDTQYF

clone_size: -
d_call: TRBD1
cdr3_length: 17
v_call: TRBV18
j_call: TRBJ2-7
cdr3_nt: TGTGCCAGTCAACAGGTTACCGGGACAGGGGCCTACAATGAGCAGTACTTC
cdr3_aa: CASQQVTGTGAYNEQYF

clone_size: -
d_call: TRBD1
cdr3_length: 17
v_call: TRBV12-3/TRBV12-4
j_call: TRBJ1-4
cdr3_nt: TGTGCCAGCAGACCGCCGCTGTGGTGGAGGGGGCAAGAAAAACTGTTTTTT
cdr3_aa: CASRPPLWWRGQEKLFF

clone_size: few
d_call: -
cdr3_length: 12
v_call: TRBV4-2
j_call: TRBJ2-1
cdr3_nt: TGTGCCAGCAGGGCAGACTACAATGAGCAGTTCTTC
cdr3_aa: CASRADYNEQFF

clone_size: -
d_call: TRBD1
cdr3_length: 17
v_call: TRBV4-2
j_call: TRBJ2-7
cdr3_nt: TGTGCCAGCAGCCTCCGCGAATCGGGACAGCCTACCTACGAGCAGTACTTC
cdr3_aa: CASSLRESGQPTYEQYF

clone_size: -
d_call: TRBD2
cdr3_length: 16
v_call: TRBV7-2
j_call: TRBJ2-7
cdr3_nt: TGTGCCAGCAGCCTCGGGGGGACGCGAACCTCCTACGAGCAGTACTTC
cdr3_aa: CASSLGGTRTSYEQYF

clone_size: -
d_call: -
cdr3_length: 15
v_call: TRBV7-2
j_call: TRBJ1-1
cdr3_nt: TGTGCCAGCAGCGCACCGGGTTTAGGAGGGACTGAAGCTTTCTTT
cdr3_aa: CASSAPGLGGTEAFF

clone_size: few
d_call: TRBD2
cdr3_length: 14
v_call: TRBV6-6
j_call: TRBJ2-7
cdr3_nt: TGTGCCAGCGGGGAGAGCGGGAGTACCCACGAGCAGTACTTC
cdr3_aa: CASGESGSTHEQYF

clone_size: -
d_call: -
cdr3_length: 14
v_call: TRBV19
j_call: TRBJ2-7
cdr3_nt: TGTGCCAGTAGTGGGGAATGGGGGTCCTACGAGCAGTACTTC
cdr3_aa: CASSGEWGSYEQYF

clone_size: -
d_call: -
cdr3_length: 14
v_call: TRBV6-6
j_call: TRBJ1-2
cdr3_nt: TGTGCCAGCAGTTACTCGGCTGGAGGGACAGGCTACACCTTC
cdr3_aa: CASSYSAGGTGYTF

clone_size: -
d_call: -
cdr3_length: 12
v_call: TRBV2
j_call: TRBJ2-1
cdr3_nt: TGTGCCAGCAGTGTTGTTATCTATGAGCAGTTCTTC
cdr3_aa: CASSVVIYEQFF

clone_size: -
d_call: -
cdr3_length: 16
v_call: TRBV7-6
j_call: TRBJ2-1
cdr3_nt: TGTGCCAGCAGCTTAGCTGTTCGCCAAGGGTACAATGAGCAGTTCTTC
cdr3_aa: CASSLAVRQGYNEQFF

clone_size: -
d_call: TRBD1
cdr3_length: 14
v_call: TRBV6-5
j_call: TRBJ1-2
cdr3_nt: TGTGCCAGCAGGAGGACAGGGGAAGACTATGGCTACACCTTC
cdr3_aa: CASRRTGEDYGYTF

clone_size: -
d_call: -
cdr3_length: 15
v_call: TRBV7-9
j_call: TRBJ2-7
cdr3_nt: TGTGCCAGCAGCCCCCCTGCCCCGCTAGCCTACGAGCAGTACTTC
cdr3_aa: CASSPPAPLAYEQYF

clone_size: -
d_call: TRBD1
cdr3_length: 14
v_call: TRBV10-3
j_call: TRBJ1-5
cdr3_nt: TGTGCCATCAGCCGGGACAGCGAATTTCAGCCCCAGCATTTT
cdr3_aa: CAISRDSEFQPQHF

clone_size: -
d_call: TRBD2
cdr3_length: 17
v_call: TRBV7-7
j_call: TRBJ2-1
cdr3_nt: TGTGCTAGCAGCCCACAGACTATCCTAGCGGGGTACAATGAGCAGTTCTTC
cdr3_aa: CASSPQTILAGYNEQFF

clone_size: few
d_call: -
cdr3_length: 14
v_call: TRBV7-7
j_call: TRBJ2-5
cdr3_nt: TGTGCTAGCAGCTACGGTGTGGCACAAGAGACCCAGTACTTC
cdr3_aa: CASSYGVAQETQYF

clone_size: -
d_call: -
cdr3_length: 13
v_call: TRBV6-5
j_call: TRBJ1-2
cdr3_nt: TGTGCCAGCAGTTACAGTAGCTCCTGTGGCTACACCTTC
cdr3_aa: CASSYSSSCGYTF

clone_size: few
d_call: -
cdr3_length: 11
v_call: TRBV9
j_call: TRBJ1-2
cdr3_nt: TGTGCCAGCAGCCCCCCAGATGGCTACACCTTC
cdr3_aa: CASSPPDGYTF

clone_size: few
d_call: -
cdr3_length: 12
v_call: TRBV10-2
j_call: TRBJ2-1
cdr3_nt: TGCGCCAGCAGTTATGGACCCCATGAGCAGTTCTTC
cdr3_aa: CASSYGPHEQFF

clone_size: -
d_call: TRBD2
cdr3_length: 15
v_call: TRBV20-1
j_call: TRBJ2-3
cdr3_nt: TGCAGTGCTAGAGGACGCGGGGGGCTCACAGATACGCAGTATTTT
cdr3_aa: CSARGRGGLTDTQYF

clone_size: -
d_call: -
cdr3_length: 14
v_call: TRBV5-1
j_call: TRBJ2-5
cdr3_nt: TGCGCCAGCAGCATTTTCGCAGGGGAAGAGACCCAGTACTTC
cdr3_aa: CASSIFAGEETQYF

clone_size: -
d_call: TRBD1
cdr3_length: 14
v_call: TRBV20-1
j_call: TRBJ1-4
cdr3_nt: TGCAGTGCTAGAGAGACAGGGGTAAATGAAAAACTGTTTTTT
cdr3_aa: CSARETGVNEKLFF

clone_size: few
d_call: -
cdr3_length: 12
v_call: TRBV29-1
j_call: TRBJ1-1
cdr3_nt: TGCAGCGCTGACGGGATAAACACTGAAGCTTTCTTT
cdr3_aa: CSADGINTEAFF

clone_size: -
d_call: TRBD1
cdr3_length: 14
v_call: TRBV29-1
j_call: TRBJ1-4
cdr3_nt: TGCAGCGTGACGGACAGGGTCGGGGATGAAAAACTGTTTTTT
cdr3_aa: CSVTDRVGDEKLFF

clone_size: -
d_call: -
cdr3_length: 14
v_call: TRBV13
j_call: TRBJ1-2
cdr3_nt: TGTGCCAGCAGCCGACCGTACACCCTTGATGGCTACACCTTC
cdr3_aa: CASSRPYTLDGYTF

clone_size: once
d_call: -
cdr3_length: 14
v_call: TRBV7-6
j_call: TRBJ2-3
cdr3_nt: TGTGCCAGCAGCCAAACGCAACTGGGCGATACGCAGTATTTT
cdr3_aa: CASSQTQLGDTQYF

clone_size: -
d_call: -
cdr3_length: 15
v_call: TRBV27
j_call: TRBJ1-5
cdr3_nt: TGTGCCAGCTCCTTATCCGACAGTGCTAATCAGCCCCAGCATTTT
cdr3_aa: CASSLSDSANQPQHF

clone_size: -
d_call: -
cdr3_length: 13
v_call: TRBV29-1
j_call: TRBJ2-2
cdr3_nt: TGCAGCGTTGAGGGGAAGAACACCGGGGAGCTGTTTTTT
cdr3_aa: CSVEGKNTGELFF

clone_size: many
d_call: -
cdr3_length: 12
v_call: TRBV6-5
j_call: TRBJ2-3
cdr3_nt: TGTGCCAGCAGTACTGGGACAGATACGCAGTATTTT
cdr3_aa: CASSTGTDTQYF

clone_size: few
d_call: -
cdr3_length: 18
v_call: TRBV7-6
j_call: TRBJ2-6
cdr3_nt: TGTGCCAGCAGCAATTCAAACGAGTCCACCTCTGGGGCCAACGTCCTGACTTTC
cdr3_aa: CASSNSNESTSGANVLTF

clone_size: -
d_call: TRBD1
cdr3_length: 17
v_call: TRBV6-6
j_call: TRBJ1-4
cdr3_nt: TGTGCCAGCAGTCCACTCGGCGGGGGGACAGCTAATGAAAAACTGTTTTTT
cdr3_aa: CASSPLGGGTANEKLFF

clone_size: -
d_call: TRBD1
cdr3_length: 17
v_call: TRBV10-3
j_call: TRBJ2-3
cdr3_nt: TGTGCCATCAGTGCAGTAGGGGACAGGGAGGACGCAGATACGCAGTATTTT
cdr3_aa: CAISAVGDREDADTQYF

clone_size: -
d_call: TRBD1
cdr3_length: 14
v_call: TRBV12-3/TRBV12-4
j_call: TRBJ1-1
cdr3_nt: TGTGCCAGCAGTTACAGGGGCGGGGTCACTGAAGCTTTCTTT
cdr3_aa: CASSYRGGVTEAFF

clone_size: -
d_call: TRBD1
cdr3_length: 16
v_call: TRBV12-3/TRBV12-4
j_call: TRBJ2-1
cdr3_nt: TGTGCCAGCAGTTCAACTCTCGGGACAGAACACAATGAGCAGTTCTTC
cdr3_aa: CASSSTLGTEHNEQFF

clone_size: -
d_call: TRBD1
cdr3_length: 14
v_call: TRBV28
j_call: TRBJ2-7
cdr3_nt: TGTGCCAGCACCTTGGGACAGGCCTACAATGAGCAGTACTTC
cdr3_aa: CASTLGQAYNEQYF

clone_size: -
d_call: -
cdr3_length: 11
v_call: TRBV20-1
j_call: TRBJ2-7
cdr3_nt: TGCAGTGCTGGATCTAGGTACGAGCAGTACTTC
cdr3_aa: CSAGSRYEQYF